This entry is about one T cell receptor beta chain. With V trimmed by 6 bases and J by 5 bases, 7 bases remained unmatched. The length of the CDR3 is 15 residues. Germline assignment: CDR1 PRHDT and CDR2 FYEKMQ (reference sequence). It was with random hexamers that 0.5 to 1 ug RNA was reverse transcribed. TCRdb analysed the immunoSEQ multiplex PCR reads with MiXCR anew, one entry per CDR3 protein. The sample has around 150,000 distinct CDR3 sequences, over 85% seen once. These data originate in a study of CD8 T cells in Susac syndrome. The sequenced sample was CD8+ T cells from PBMCs. The genes are TRBV13 and TRBJ2-7; 13 positions match TRBD2. The receptor was derived from a human donor in good health. CDR3 DNA: TGTGCCAGCAGTCATCGGACTAGCGGGAGCGACGAGCAGTACTTC. It yields the protein CASSHRTSGSDEQYF.